The sequence of this T cell receptor beta chain was determined in a study of shared clonotypes between healthy human individuals. The wider study: The cohort comprised a couple of women and a few men. Their ages spanned 18 to 49 years.

Assay execution proceeded at the deep level. Several immunoSEQ plates received, in even portions, the genomic DNA of each subset. Bulk PBMC genomic DNA spanned ten immunoSEQ deep plates. The repertoire was sequenced with immunoSEQ multiplex PCR; TCRdb's copy has only in-frame clones and lacks some. Of about 470,000 clones in the sample, around 75% were seen once. J lost 3 bases, V lost 0 bases, and 5 bases had no gene match. Germline V gene sequence: CDR1 GTSNPN, CDR2 SVGIG (reference sequence). This CDR3 has 14 residues. The sequenced material came from PBMCs. The source of this sequence is a middle-aged woman in good health. Some clones in this sample may be carry-over from other donors' samples. The chain employs TRBV30 and TRBJ2-7; 7 nucleotides match TRBD1. The CDR3 is CAWSVRPGGYEQYF. In nucleotides, the CDR3 is TGTGCCTGGAGTGTACGTCCAGGGGGCTACGAGCAGTACTTC.